The 22 T cell receptor beta chains below come from one sample, sequenced in a study of CD8+ T cells in alopecia areata. cDNA reverse transcribed from extracted RNA served as the sequencing template. Clones were read by immunoSEQ multiplex PCR, and TCRdb kept only the in-frame ones, dropping some. The table lists over 120,000 clones, around 60% of them singletons. Sample: CD4+ T cells sorted from blood, taken at week 0. Source of these receptors: a human donor with alopecia areata.

The V call is TRBV10-1, the J call TRBJ1-2; a weak D match, TRBD1 (6 bases). V dropped 3 bases and J dropped 8 bases, with 16 bases sitting between them. Germline V lookup: CDR1 WNHNN, CDR2 SYGVQD (reference sequence). This CDR3 is 14 amino acids long. The CDR3 DNA sequence: TGCGCCAGCAGTGATGGTACAGGGAATAGAGGCTACACCTTC. It specifies CASSDGTGNRGYTF.

CDR3 in DNA: TGTGCCAGCAGCCGCGGTCCTGCCGGGACACCTAATTCACCCCTCCACTTT. Translated, it gives CASSRGPAGTPNSPLHF. This sequence joins TRBV4-2 and TRBJ1-6, with a possible D match to TRBD1 (6 bases). Trimming took 4 bases from V and 6 from J, leaving 19 bases between them. CDR3 length: 17 amino acids. Germline V lookup: CDR1 LGHNA, CDR2 YNFKEQ.

This clone was detected once. The chain links TRBV7-9 to TRBJ1-5, with a possible D match to TRBD1 (6 bases). This CDR3 has 17 residues. The germline CDR1 and CDR2 sequences are SEHNR and FQNEAQ (reference sequence). V lost 1 base and J 0 bases, leaving 13 bases between the germline ends. CDR3 protein: CASSLGRDTNSNQPQHF. The CDR3 DNA is TGTGCCAGCAGCTTAGGCCGGGACACAAATAGCAATCAGCCCCAGCATTTT.

V gene TRBV10-3 combines with J gene TRBJ2-7; 11 nucleotides line up with TRBD1. Trimming took 3 bases from V and 5 from J; bases not matched to a gene: 9. Germline lookup yields CDR1 ENHRY and CDR2 SYGVKD. The length of the CDR3 is 16 residues. This CDR3 reads CAISEGGGQGADEQYF. The CDR3 nucleotides read TGTGCCATCAGTGAAGGTGGAGGACAGGGGGCTGACGAGCAGTACTTC.

This clone was observed a few times. The chain joins TRBV7-2 to TRBJ2-1; the match to TRBD2 covers 7 bases. In germline, CDR1 is SGHTA, CDR2 FQGNSA. V was clipped by 3 bases and J by 12 bases; unmatched bases: 14. The CDR3 sequence is 15 residues long. The CDR3 spells CASSFSGSSPGGQFF. The CDR3 DNA sequence: TGTGCCAGCAGCTTTAGCGGGTCCTCCCCGGGTGGGCAGTTCTTC. Filled out from reference TRBV7-2 and TRBJ2-1, the complete variable domain reads GAGVSQSPSNKVTEKGKDVELRCDPISGHTALYWYRQSLGQGLEFLIYFQGNSAPDKSGLPSDRFSAERTGGSVSTLTIQRTQQEDSAVYLCASSFSGSSPGGQFFGPGTRLTVL.

This chain links TRBV2 with TRBJ2-3; D perhaps matches TRBD2 (5 bases). This CDR3 is 13 amino acids long. Germline CDR1 SNHLY, CDR2 FYNNEI. The V end was cut by 8 bases, the J end by 5 bases, with 14 bases between. DNA of the CDR3: TGTGCCAGCCACCTGGTAGGGAGAGATACGCAGTATTTT. Residues: CASHLVGRDTQYF.

The chain carries TRBV9 and TRBJ1-6; D is uncertain. The V and J ends lost 2 bases and 5 bases respectively, with 8 bases between them. Germline loops: CDR1 SGDLS, CDR2 YYNGEE. The CDR3 runs 14 residues. CDR3 DNA: TGTGCCAGCAGCGTGCGTCCTAATAATTCACCCCTCCACTTT. Its protein is CASSVRPNNSPLHF.

Points on this clone: Mismatch with germline at one junction end may stem from a read error. In the same sample, other DNA sequences code for this CDR3. The rearrangement uses TRBV11-2 and TRBJ1-6, with TRBD1 matching over 7 bases. Germline lookup yields CDR1 SGHAT and CDR2 FQNNGV. The CDR3 totals 18 residues. The CDR3 here is CASSLSAGGSSYNSPLHF. The CDR3 nucleotides read TGCGCCAGCAGCCTATCAGCAGGGGGGAGCTCCTATAATTCACCCCTCCACTTT. The full variable domain, with the rest looked up from reference TRBV11-2 and TRBJ1-6, is EAGVAQSPRYKIIEKRQSVAFWCNPISGHATLYWYQQILGQGPKLLIQFQNNGVVDDSQLPKDRFSAERLKGVDSTLKIQPAKLEDSAVYLCASSLSAGGSSYNSPLHFGNGTRLTVT.

The genes are TRBV20-1 and TRBJ2-1; D perhaps matches TRBD2 (5 bases). The CDR3 runs to 11 residues. CDR1 and CDR2 from the germline V gene are DFQATT and SNEGSKA (reference sequence). V was pared by 6 bases and J by 9 bases, with 12 bases between. In DNA, the CDR3 is TGCAGTGCCGGGGTTTGGGGTGAGCAGTTCTTC. It translates to CSAGVWGEQFF.

This clone appeared many times. CDR3 loop: CASQGQQGDYGYTF. For the CDR3, the DNA is TGTGCCTCCCAAGGCCAACAGGGAGACTATGGCTACACCTTC. The chain recombines TRBV10-3 with TRBJ1-2; a weak D match, TRBD1 (6 bases). The germline gives CDR1 ENHRY, CDR2 SYGVKD. V was pared by 11 bases and J by 3 bases, with 19 bases between. This CDR3 has 14 residues.

The gene calls are TRBV9 and TRBJ2-3; D ambiguous. The CDR3 contains 13 residues. Trimming left V 0 bases short and J 1 base short, with 3 bases between. Germline CDR1 SGDLS, CDR2 YYNGEE. CDR3 in DNA: TGTGCCAGCAGCGTAGCAGGCACAGATACGCAGTATTTT. It is translated as CASSVAGTDTQYF.

This clone has only a few counts. The V gene is TRBV4-3, the J gene TRBJ2-3; the D gene is possibly TRBD2 (7 bases). Trimming shortened V by 1 base and J by 5 bases, and 19 bases separated the two germline ends. Germline V gene lookup returns CDR1 LGHNA and CDR2 YSLEER. This CDR3 is built from 17 residues. CDR3 amino acids: CASSQARRGGLGDTQYF. CDR3 nucleotide sequence: TGCGCCAGCAGCCAAGCCCGAAGGGGGGGTTTAGGAGATACGCAGTATTTT.

The chain is built from TRBV9 and TRBJ1-1, with D unresolved. Germline-derived CDR1 and CDR2 are SGDLS and YYNGEE. The ends were cut back, 0 bases at V and 7 bases at J, with 4 bases in the middle. This CDR3 comprises 11 residues. The CDR3 nucleotides are TGTGCCAGCAGCGTAGGGATTGAAGCTTTCTTT. Protein sequence: CASSVGIEAFF.

This clone has more than one count but fewer than ten. This rearrangement joins TRBV7-2 to TRBJ1-5, with D perhaps TRBD1 (5 bases). Trimming pared 1 base from V and 5 bases from J, leaving 12 bases between. From germline, CDR1 is SGHTA and CDR2 FQGNSA. CDR3 length: 15 amino acids. Here the CDR3 reads CASSLVWGGDQPQHF. The CDR3 DNA follows: TGTGCCAGCAGCTTAGTTTGGGGAGGGGATCAGCCCCAGCATTTT.

This chain uses TRBV2 with TRBJ1-5; possible D gene TRBD1, 5 bases. The CDR3 is made up of 13 amino acids. CDR1 SNHLY and CDR2 FYNNEI come from the germline V gene. The V gene lost 3 bases and the J gene lost 11 bases, with 14 bases spanning the gap. The DNA for the CDR3 is TGTGCCAGCAGTGATCGCCAGGGAGGTGCCCAGCATTTT. Protein sequence: CASSDRQGGAQHF.

The table lists this clone with a few counts. V and J are TRBV29-1 and TRBJ1-1, with TRBD1 matching 7 bases. CDR1 is SQVTM and CDR2 is ANQGSEA in the germline V gene. The CDR3 consists of 14 residues. J was trimmed by 1 base and V by 5 bases; bases with no gene match: 7. Written as DNA, the CDR3 is TGCAGCGTTCAGTATCGACAGGGGAACACTGAAGCTTTCTTT. Its translation: CSVQYRQGNTEAFF.

The rearrangement uses TRBV7-2 and TRBJ2-5; 10 bases match TRBD2. The CDR3 extends over 13 amino acids. The germline V gene encodes CDR1 SGHTA and CDR2 FQGNSA. Trimming removed 7 bases from V and 4 bases from J; junction bases left unmatched: 3. This CDR3 is CASTRTSGETQYF. CDR3 DNA: TGTGCCAGCACCCGGACTAGCGGAGAGACCCAGTACTTC. Drawing the rest from reference TRBV7-2 and TRBJ2-5, the complete variable domain is GAGVSQSPSNKVTEKGKDVELRCDPISGHTALYWYRQSLGQGLEFLIYFQGNSAPDKSGLPSDRFSAERTGGSVSTLTIQRTQQEDSAVYLCASTRTSGETQYFGPGTRLLVL.

This clone was counted a single time. This chain joins TRBV29-1 and TRBJ1-3, with D perhaps matching TRBD1 (6 bases). The germline gives CDR1 SQVTM, CDR2 ANQGSEA. The CDR3 is made up of 12 amino acids. The germline V and J ends were trimmed by 7 bases and 2 bases, with 9 bases remaining between them. The CDR3 loop reads CSARTAGNTIYF. In nucleotides, the CDR3 is TGCAGCGCCCGGACAGCTGGAAACACCATATATTTT.

This chain links TRBV4-2 with TRBJ1-6, with D possibly matching TRBD1 (5 bases). Per germline, CDR1 LGHNA and CDR2 YNFKEQ. This CDR3 spans 15 amino acids. Trimming pared 0 bases from V and 5 bases from J, leaving 8 bases between. CDR3 amino acids: CASSQDGGNNSPLHF. For the CDR3, the DNA is TGTGCCAGCAGCCAAGATGGGGGTAATAATTCACCCCTCCACTTT.

This chain links TRBV6-5 with TRBJ1-1; maybe TRBD1 (6 bases). V was pared by 6 bases and J by 4 bases, with 12 bases between. Germline CDR1 and CDR2: MNHEY and SVGAGI. The CDR3 is 13 amino acids. CDR3 loop: CASRKQGGTEAFF. CDR3 bases: TGTGCCAGCAGAAAACAGGGTGGCACTGAAGCTTTCTTT.

The chain couples TRBV29-1 to TRBJ1-2, with 8 bases matching TRBD1. The V gene's germline CDR1 is SQVTM and CDR2 ANQGSEA. The CDR3 contains 14 residues. Trimming removed 3 bases from V and 4 bases from J; junction bases left unmatched: 7. CDR3 nucleotides: TGCAGCGTTGACAATGCAGGGGGCAGCTATGGCTACACCTTC. Encoded protein: CSVDNAGGSYGYTF.

The V gene is TRBV4-2, the J gene TRBJ2-3; D is unresolved. The germline V gene has CDR1 LGHNA and CDR2 YNFKEQ. CDR3 length: 17 residues. The ends were cut back, 0 bases at V and 0 bases at J, with 13 bases in the middle. CDR3 region: CASSQDGSASSTDTQYF. The CDR3, as DNA: TGTGCCAGCAGCCAAGACGGCAGCGCCTCTAGCACAGATACGCAGTATTTT.